This T cell receptor (beta chain) appears in the sequencing data of a study of blood T cell repertoires in COVID-19. The CDR3 contains 15 residues. The germline gives CDR1 SGHTA, CDR2 FQGNSA. Trimming took off 0 bases at V and 4 bases at J, with 7 bases between the two ends. Assay: immunoSEQ multiplex PCR; the TCRdb copy retains only in-frame clones and omits some. The sample shows just under 350,000 clones, around nine tenths of them seen only once. This chain uses TRBV7-2 with TRBJ1-6, with D possibly TRBD1 on 5 matching bases. The receptor was derived from a woman in her 70s with COVID-19, enrolled during active disease. Sequencing input: peripheral blood. The CDR3 here is CASSLAGVYNSPLHF. The DNA of the CDR3 is TGTGCCAGCAGCTTAGCAGGGGTTTATAATTCACCCCTCCACTTT. Supplemented by reference TRBV7-2 and TRBJ1-6, the full variable domain reads GAGVSQSPSNKVTEKGKDVELRCDPISGHTALYWYRQSLGQGLEFLIYFQGNSAPDKSGLPSDRFSAERTGGSVSTLTIQRTQQEDSAVYLCASSLAGVYNSPLHFGNGTRLTVT.